This T cell receptor (beta chain) was recovered during a study of CD8 T cells in Susac syndrome. Study context: Blood was drawn from Susac syndrome patients while they were therapy-naive, on corticosteroids, or on intravenous immunoglobulin alone.

The authors reverse transcribed roughly 0.5 to 1 ug RNA with random hexamers. Multiplex PCR with immunoSEQ amplified the TCR beta CDR3 across 54 Vbeta and 13 Jbeta. TCRdb re-called the immunoSEQ multiplex PCR reads through MiXCR, storing one row per CDR3 protein. Altogether around 170,000 distinct CDR3 sequences are present, around 95% being singletons, with the ten largest covering around 0.096%. The CDR3 has 15 residues. Germline CDR1 reads MNHEY; CDR2 reads SVGAGI. V lost 0 bases, J lost 11 bases, and 14 bases lay in between. This sequence joins TRBV6-5 and TRBJ1-6; D is possibly TRBD1 (5 bases). The source of this sequence is a human donor with Susac syndrome. The sequencing sample was made of CD4+ T cells from PBMCs. In DNA form, the CDR3 reads TGTGCCAGCAGTTACTCGACAGAGAGATGGGCACCCCTCCACTTT. Its protein product is CASSYSTERWAPLHF.